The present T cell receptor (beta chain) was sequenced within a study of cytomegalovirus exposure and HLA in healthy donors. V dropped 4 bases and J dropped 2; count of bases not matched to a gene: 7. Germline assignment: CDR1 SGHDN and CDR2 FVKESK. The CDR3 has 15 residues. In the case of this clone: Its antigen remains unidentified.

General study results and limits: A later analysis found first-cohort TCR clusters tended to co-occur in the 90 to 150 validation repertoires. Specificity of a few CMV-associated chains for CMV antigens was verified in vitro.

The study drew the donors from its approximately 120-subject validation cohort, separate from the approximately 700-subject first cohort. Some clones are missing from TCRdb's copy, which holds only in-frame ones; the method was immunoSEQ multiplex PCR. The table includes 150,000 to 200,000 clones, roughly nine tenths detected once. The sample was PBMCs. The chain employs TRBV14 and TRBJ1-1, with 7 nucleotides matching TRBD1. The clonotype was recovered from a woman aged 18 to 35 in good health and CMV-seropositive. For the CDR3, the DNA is TGTGCCAGCAGCCGAATGGGACAGACAAACACTGAAGCTTTCTTT. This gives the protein CASSRMGQTNTEAFF.